The 24 T cell receptor beta chains below all came from one sample that was sequenced in a study of blood T cell repertoires in COVID-19 (dated by TCRdb to 2018 to 2021). Receptor amplification or capture employed the immunoSEQ multiplex PCR assay. TCRdb carries this immuneACCESS record with in-frame sequences only. Its versions omit some clonotypes, under half of them owing to an unresolved V gene in the studies checked, with the rest unexplained. Present in this sample are about 250,000 clones, around 83% of which were seen just once. Of the sample, about 5.7% is held by the ten largest clones. Source material: peripheral blood. These TCRs come from an elderly man with acute or convalescent COVID-19.

This clone occurred once. The gene calls are TRBV3-1 (or the pseudogene TRBV3-2) and TRBJ1-2; D remains ambiguous. Germline values: CDR1 LGHDT, CDR2 YNNKEL (reference sequence). V shed 3 bases and J shed 7 bases, with 21 bases lying between them. The CDR3 length is 16 residues. CDR3 DNA: TGTGCCAGCAGCCATTTGGCGTCCCTCCTACGAGGTGGCTACACCTTC. Translated, it gives CASSHLASLLRGGYTF.

In its sample, this clone was seen once. The chain's CDR3 is CATSDPGLSTDTQYF. The CDR3 nucleotides are TGTGCCACCAGTGATCCAGGCCTAAGCACAGATACGCAGTATTTT. The chain combines TRBV24-1 with TRBJ2-3; D is undetermined. From germline, CDR1 is KGHDR and CDR2 SFDVKD. The CDR3 spans 15 residues. The V and J ends lost 3 bases and 0 bases respectively, with 9 bases between them.

This clone was counted between two and nine times. The V and J genes are TRBV19 and TRBJ1-1, with D possibly being TRBD1 (5 bases). This CDR3 contains 14 residues. CDR1 LNHDA and CDR2 SQIVND come from the germline V gene (reference sequence). Deletions cut 8 bases from V and 1 base from J, with 14 bases between. This CDR3 reads CASGYNGGNTEAFF. CDR3 in DNA: TGTGCCAGTGGCTACAACGGGGGGAACACTGAAGCTTTCTTT.

The chain is built from TRBV7-9 and TRBJ1-1, with 12 bases that match TRBD1. The CDR3 covers 15 residues. The J segment lost 10 bases and the V segment lost 1 base, leaving 7 bases of the junction unmatched. Germline V gene lookup returns CDR1 SEHNR and CDR2 FQNEAQ (reference sequence). The CDR3 DNA reads as TGTGCCAGCAGCTTAGAGGGACAGGGGGCGCGGGCAGCTTTCTTT. Translated: CASSLEGQGARAAFF. Full variable domain (outside the CDR3, taken from reference TRBV7-9 and TRBJ1-1): DTGVSQNPRHKITKRGQNVTFRCDPISEHNRLYWYRQTLGQGPEFLTYFQNEAQLEKSRLLSDRFSAERPKGSFSTLEIQRTEQGDSAMYLCASSLEGQGARAAFFGQGTRLTVV.

This clone showed up just once. The chain joins TRBV2 to TRBJ1-1; D perhaps matches TRBD1 (6 bases). Between the trimmed V and J ends, which lost 6 bases and 5 bases, there was a span of 19 bases. Germline V lookup: CDR1 SNHLY, CDR2 FYNNEI. The CDR3 length is 15 residues. In DNA, the CDR3 is TGTGCCAGCAGGGCCGAGGGGGAGGGGAGGACTGAAGCTTTCTTT. It translates to CASRAEGEGRTEAFF.

The chain uses TRBV3-1 (or the pseudogene TRBV3-2) and TRBJ1-6; 7 bases map to TRBD1. This CDR3 comprises 14 residues. Unmatched junction bases numbered 5, after V lost 5 bases and J lost 7 bases. Germline V lookup: CDR1 LGHDT, CDR2 YNNKEL (reference sequence). The CDR3 DNA follows: TGTGCCAGCAGCTTGGGACAGATAAATTCACCCCTCCACTTT. It yields the protein CASSLGQINSPLHF.

The chain uses TRBV27 and TRBJ2-7; TRBD1 agrees at 8 bases. With 6 bases clipped from V and 2 bases from J, the junction kept 9 bases outside the gene matches. This CDR3 is built from 15 residues. Germline loops: CDR1 MNHEY, CDR2 SMNVEV (reference sequence). CDR3 region: CASSNRGASTYEQYF. As DNA, the CDR3 is TGTGCCAGCAGCAACAGGGGGGCAAGCACCTACGAGCAGTACTTC.

The chain is built from TRBV5-1 and TRBJ2-2; 9 bases fit TRBD2. From germline, CDR1 is SGHRS and CDR2 YFSETQ. The CDR3 runs to 14 residues. With 4 bases clipped from V and 3 bases from J, the junction kept 1 base outside the gene matches. The DNA of the CDR3 is TGCGCCAGCAGCCGACTAGCGGACACCGGGGAGCTGTTTTTT. It is translated as CASSRLADTGELFF.

For the CDR3, the DNA is TGTGCCAGCAGCTTACAGGGTAGTGGGAATCAGCCCCAGCATTTT. This sequence encodes CASSLQGSGNQPQHF. The chain carries TRBV7-2 and TRBJ1-5, with D possibly being TRBD1 (5 bases). Trimming left V 2 bases short and J 4 bases short, with 12 bases between. Germline V CDR1 and CDR2: SGHTA, FQGNSA. The CDR3 spans 15 residues.

The chain employs TRBV2 and TRBJ2-7, with TRBD2 identical over 10 bases. V lost 2 bases, J lost 0 bases, and 1 base stayed unmatched. Germline V CDR1 and CDR2: SNHLY, FYNNEI. CDR3 length: 15 amino acids. The CDR3, as DNA: TGTGCCAGCAGTGAATTAGCGGGAGGCTCCTACGAGCAGTACTTC. Amino acids: CASSELAGGSYEQYF.

V is TRBV25-1 and J is TRBJ2-2, with 7 bases aligning to TRBD2. The CDR3 is 16 residues long. J was trimmed by 6 bases and V by 4 bases; bases with no gene match: 11. Germline V gene sequence: CDR1 MGHDK, CDR2 SYGVNS. Here the CDR3 reads CASSGRTRGTSGELFF. The CDR3, as DNA: TGTGCCAGCAGTGGGCGGACTAGGGGTACGTCCGGGGAGCTGTTTTTT.

The chain employs TRBV3-1 (or the pseudogene TRBV3-2) and TRBJ2-5; TRBD2 aligns across 7 bases. V shed 4 bases, J shed 5 bases, and the junction held 13 bases outside the gene matches. The CDR3 sequence is 16 residues long. Germline V gene data show CDR1 as LGHDT and CDR2 as YNNKEL (reference sequence). CDR3 amino acids: CASSPSGARTHETQYF. The CDR3 bases are TGTGCCAGCAGCCCAAGCGGGGCGCGAACCCACGAGACCCAGTACTTC.

V and J are TRBV7-3 and TRBJ1-3; a weak D match, TRBD1 (5 bases). The CDR3 consists of 16 residues. Deletions cut 1 base from V and 0 bases from J, with 10 bases between. The germline gives CDR1 SGHTA, CDR2 FQGTGA. This chain's CDR3 is CASSLNSGTSGNTIYF. As DNA, the CDR3 is TGTGCCAGCAGCTTAAACAGCGGGACCTCTGGAAACACCATATATTTT.

This clone was seen once. The rearrangement uses TRBV27 and TRBJ2-5, with 11 bases matching TRBD2. There are 14 residues in the CDR3. The germline V gene encodes CDR1 MNHEY and CDR2 SMNVEV (reference sequence). V shed 5 bases and J 4 bases; nucleotides not matched to a gene: 3. In DNA, the CDR3 is TGTGCCAGCAGTACACTAGCGGGAGTAGAGACCCAGTACTTC. Encoded protein: CASSTLAGVETQYF.

This clone was counted once. The chain joins TRBV18 to TRBJ2-2; the match to TRBD1 covers 8 bases. With 2 bases clipped from V and 6 bases from J, the junction kept 2 bases outside the gene matches. The CDR3 is made up of 14 amino acids. CDR1 is KGHSH, CDR2 LQKENI, per germline. The CDR3 reads CASSPVRGPGELFF. The CDR3 bases are TGTGCCAGCTCACCAGTCAGGGGGCCCGGGGAGCTGTTTTTT.

V is TRBV2 and J is TRBJ2-1, with 8 bases identical to TRBD1. Germline V gives CDR1 SNHLY, CDR2 FYNNEI. The V segment lost 4 bases and the J segment 14 bases; nucleotides outside the gene matches: 16. There are 15 residues in the CDR3. CDR3 sequence: CASSARGTGEDVKFF. In DNA, the CDR3 is TGTGCCAGCAGTGCGAGGGGGACAGGCGAAGATGTAAAGTTCTTC.

This chain links TRBV6-2 or TRBV6-3 with TRBJ2-5; 7 nucleotides align to TRBD1. CDR1 is MNHEY, CDR2 SVGEGT, per germline. The CDR3 is 16 residues long. With V trimmed by 0 bases and J by 4 bases, 8 bases remained unmatched. The CDR3 nucleotides are TGTGCCAGCAGTTACTCGTTTTACGACAGGGCAGAGACCCAGTACTTC. Translation gives CASSYSFYDRAETQYF.

This clone was found a few times. The chain has TRBV19 and TRBJ1-2, with 10 bases that match TRBD1. This CDR3 is 15 amino acids long. Germline V gene sequence: CDR1 LNHDA, CDR2 SQIVND (reference sequence). With V trimmed by 3 bases and J by 2 bases, 3 bases remained unmatched. The CDR3 DNA follows: TGTGCCAGTAGTATTGACAGGGGGCTCAACTATGGCTACACCTTC. Translated, it gives CASSIDRGLNYGYTF.

The J gene is TRBJ1-6, the V gene TRBV7-5; the table's TRBD1 call for D was not verified on the DNA. TRBV7-5 is labeled a pseudogene. This CDR3 is 16 amino acids long. CDR3 loop: CVRSLCARGLRSPLHF. CDR3 DNA sequence: TGTGTCAGAAGCTTGTGCGCCAGGGGGCTAAGGTCACCCCTCCACTTT.

This clone has just one count. The chain combines TRBV27 with TRBJ2-1, with TRBD2 matching over 14 bases. There are 12 residues in the CDR3. After removal of 6 bases from V and 12 bases from J, the junction contained 1 base not matched to a gene. Looked up from germline, CDR1 is MNHEY and CDR2 is SMNVEV (reference sequence). CDR3 nucleotides: TGTGCCAGCAGGGGACTAGCGGGAGTGCAGTTCTTC. Amino acid sequence: CASRGLAGVQFF.

This clone showed up just once. The CDR3 DNA reads TGTGCCAGCAGCTTAGTAAGGACAGGACCCCTCCAGTACTTC. The encoded protein is CASSLVRTGPLQYF. The chain joins TRBV7-2 to TRBJ2-7, with 7 positions matching TRBD1. V was clipped by 1 base and J by 10 bases; unmatched bases: 10. Germline V CDR1 and CDR2: SGHTA, FQGNSA. The CDR3 extends over 14 amino acids.

V usage is TRBV5-1 and J usage is TRBJ1-5, with D uncertain. The germline V and J ends were trimmed by 4 bases and 1 base, with 15 bases remaining between them. Germline V gene sequence: CDR1 SGHRS, CDR2 YFSETQ. The CDR3 length is 16 residues. Written as DNA, the CDR3 is TGCGCCAGCAGCCCGGGTCTCTCCTCCAGCAATCAGCCCCAGCATTTT. It specifies CASSPGLSSSNQPQHF.

In its sample, this clone was seen once. This chain uses TRBV19 with TRBJ2-3; 13 bases align to TRBD2. The trim removed 6 bases at V and 10 bases at J, leaving 10 bases unmatched. Germline CDR1 reads LNHDA; CDR2 reads SQIVND (reference sequence). The CDR3 covers 15 residues. CDR3 nucleotide sequence: TGTGCCAGTAGGGGGACTAGCGGGAACGTCCCCGCGCAGTATTTT. Translation: CASRGTSGNVPAQYF.

The CDR3 bases are TGTGCCAGCAGCTCGGAGTTGAGTAAGCAGTTCTTC. It codes for CASSSELSKQFF. The V gene is TRBV7-3, the J gene TRBJ2-1; D remains ambiguous. V lost 4 bases and J 11 bases, leaving 12 bases between the germline ends. The CDR3 spans 12 residues. CDR1 SGHTA and CDR2 FQGTGA come from the germline V gene.